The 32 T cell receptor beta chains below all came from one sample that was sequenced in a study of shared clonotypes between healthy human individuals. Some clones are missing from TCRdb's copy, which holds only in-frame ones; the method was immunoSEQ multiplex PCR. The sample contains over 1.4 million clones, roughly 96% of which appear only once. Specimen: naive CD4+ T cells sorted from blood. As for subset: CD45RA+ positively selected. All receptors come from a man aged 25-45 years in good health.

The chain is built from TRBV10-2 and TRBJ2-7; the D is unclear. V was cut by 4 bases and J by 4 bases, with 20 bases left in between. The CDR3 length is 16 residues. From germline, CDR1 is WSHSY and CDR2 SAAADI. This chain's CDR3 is CASSGPRAASKYEQYF. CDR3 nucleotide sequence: TGCGCCAGCAGTGGGCCCCGTGCGGCATCGAAATACGAGCAGTACTTC.

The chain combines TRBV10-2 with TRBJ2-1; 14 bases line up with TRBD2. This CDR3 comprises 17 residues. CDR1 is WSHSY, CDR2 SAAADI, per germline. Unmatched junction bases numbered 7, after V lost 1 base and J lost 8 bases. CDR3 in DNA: TGCGCCAGCAGTGAGTTGGGACTAGCGGGAGTGAACGATGAGCAGTTCTTC. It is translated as CASSELGLAGVNDEQFF.

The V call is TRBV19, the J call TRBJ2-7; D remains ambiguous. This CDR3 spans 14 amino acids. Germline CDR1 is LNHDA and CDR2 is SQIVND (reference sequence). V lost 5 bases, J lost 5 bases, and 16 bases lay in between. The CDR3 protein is CASSVKSKGNEQYF. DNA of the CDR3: TGTGCCAGTAGTGTGAAGTCCAAAGGAAACGAGCAGTACTTC.

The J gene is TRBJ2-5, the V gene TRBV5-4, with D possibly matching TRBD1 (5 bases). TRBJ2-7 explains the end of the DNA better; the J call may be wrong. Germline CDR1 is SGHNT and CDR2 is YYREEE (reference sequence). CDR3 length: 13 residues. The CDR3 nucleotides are TGTGCCAGCAGCTTTATCCAGGGTGCCGAGCAGTACTTC. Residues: CASSFIQGAEQYF.

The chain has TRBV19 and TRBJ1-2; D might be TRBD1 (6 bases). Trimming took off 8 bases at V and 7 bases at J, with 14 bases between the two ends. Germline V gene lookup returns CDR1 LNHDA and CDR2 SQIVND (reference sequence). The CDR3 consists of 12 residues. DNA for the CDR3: TGTGCCAGTGGGGGGCCTCGAACTGGCTACACCTTC. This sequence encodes CASGGPRTGYTF.

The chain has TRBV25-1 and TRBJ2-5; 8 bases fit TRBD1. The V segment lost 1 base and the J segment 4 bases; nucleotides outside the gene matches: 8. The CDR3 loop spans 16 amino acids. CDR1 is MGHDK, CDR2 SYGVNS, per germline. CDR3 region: CASSESTTGVRETQYF. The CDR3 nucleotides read TGTGCCAGCAGTGAATCCACGACAGGGGTTCGAGAGACCCAGTACTTC.

The CDR3 DNA reads as TGTGCCAGCAGCTTAGACTTAGCCAAAAACATTCAGTACTTC. It translates to CASSLDLAKNIQYF. The chain carries TRBV7-2 and TRBJ2-4; D is unresolved. The germline gives CDR1 SGHTA, CDR2 FQGNSA. V was shortened by 1 base and J by 0 bases, with 4 bases between the two germline ends. The CDR3 loop spans 14 amino acids. The variable domain in full, with the rest retrieved from reference TRBV7-2 and TRBJ2-4, is GAGVSQSPSNKVTEKGKDVELRCDPISGHTALYWYRQSLGQGLEFLIYFQGNSAPDKSGLPSDRFSAERTGGSVSTLTIQRTQQEDSAVYLCASSLDLAKNIQYFGAGTRLSVL.

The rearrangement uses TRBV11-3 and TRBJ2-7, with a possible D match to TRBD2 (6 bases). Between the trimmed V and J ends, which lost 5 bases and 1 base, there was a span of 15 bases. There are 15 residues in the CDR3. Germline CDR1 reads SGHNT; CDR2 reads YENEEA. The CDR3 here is CASSHRAGPSYEQYF. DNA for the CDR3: TGTGCCAGCAGCCACCGGGCGGGACCATCCTACGAGCAGTACTTC.

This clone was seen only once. The CDR3 sequence: CASRGTSGRPGELFF. The CDR3 nucleotides are TGTGCCAGCAGGGGGACTAGCGGGAGGCCCGGGGAGCTGTTTTTT. J is TRBJ2-2 and V is TRBV6-6, with 15 bases matching TRBD2. The CDR3 spans 15 residues. CDR1 is MNHNY, CDR2 SVGAGI, per germline (reference sequence). V dropped 6 bases and J dropped 6; count of bases not matched to a gene: 2.

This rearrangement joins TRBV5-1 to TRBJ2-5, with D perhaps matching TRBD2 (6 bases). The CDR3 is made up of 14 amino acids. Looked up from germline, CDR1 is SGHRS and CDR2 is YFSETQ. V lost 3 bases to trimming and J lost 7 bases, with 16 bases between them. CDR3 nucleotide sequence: TGCGCCAGCAGCTCGGACGGGGGTTCGGGGACCCAGTACTTC. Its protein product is CASSSDGGSGTQYF. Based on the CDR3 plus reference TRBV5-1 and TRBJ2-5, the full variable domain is KAGVTQTPRYLIKTRGQQVTLSCSPISGHRSVSWYQQTPGQGLQFLFEYFSETQRNKGNFPGRFSGRQFSNSRSEMNVSTLELGDSALYLCASSSDGGSGTQYFGPGTRLLVL.

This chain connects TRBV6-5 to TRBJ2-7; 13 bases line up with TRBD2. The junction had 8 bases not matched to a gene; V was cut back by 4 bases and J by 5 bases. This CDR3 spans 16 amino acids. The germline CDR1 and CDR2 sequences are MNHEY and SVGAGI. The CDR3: CASSSPGLAGNDEQYF. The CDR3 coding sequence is TGTGCCAGCAGTTCCCCGGGACTAGCGGGAAATGACGAGCAGTACTTC.

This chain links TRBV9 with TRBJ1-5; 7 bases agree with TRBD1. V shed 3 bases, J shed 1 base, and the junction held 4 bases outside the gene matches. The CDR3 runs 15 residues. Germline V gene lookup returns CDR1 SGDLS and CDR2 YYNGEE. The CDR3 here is CASSGDRESNQPQHF. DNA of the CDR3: TGTGCCAGCAGCGGCGACAGGGAGAGCAATCAGCCCCAGCATTTT.

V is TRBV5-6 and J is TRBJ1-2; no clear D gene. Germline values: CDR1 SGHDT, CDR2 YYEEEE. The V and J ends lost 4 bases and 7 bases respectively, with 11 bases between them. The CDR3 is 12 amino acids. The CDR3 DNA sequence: TGTGCCAGCAGCGAAGGTCTTGTTGGCTACACCTTC. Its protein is CASSEGLVGYTF.

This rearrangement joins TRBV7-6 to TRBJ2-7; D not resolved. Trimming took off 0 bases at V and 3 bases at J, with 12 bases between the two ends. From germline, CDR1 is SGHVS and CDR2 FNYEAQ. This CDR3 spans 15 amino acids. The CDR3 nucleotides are TGTGCCAGCAGCTTAGCCGGGTCAAACTTCTACGAGCAGTACTTC. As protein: CASSLAGSNFYEQYF.

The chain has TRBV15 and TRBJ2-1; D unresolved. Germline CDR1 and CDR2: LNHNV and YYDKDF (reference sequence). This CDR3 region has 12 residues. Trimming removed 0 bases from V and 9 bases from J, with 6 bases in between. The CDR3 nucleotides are TGTGCCACCAGCAGAGATACGGCTGAGCAGTTCTTC. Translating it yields CATSRDTAEQFF.

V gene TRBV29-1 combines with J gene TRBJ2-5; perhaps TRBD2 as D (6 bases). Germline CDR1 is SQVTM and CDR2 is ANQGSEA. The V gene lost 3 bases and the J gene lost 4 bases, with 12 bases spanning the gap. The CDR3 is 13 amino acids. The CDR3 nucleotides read TGCAGCGTTGATCCGGGGGTTGTAGAGACCCAGTACTTC. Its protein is CSVDPGVVETQYF. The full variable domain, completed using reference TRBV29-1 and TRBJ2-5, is SAVISQKPSRDICQRGTSLTIQCQVDSQVTMMFWYRQQPGQSLTLIATANQGSEATYESGFVIDKFPISRPNLTFSTLTVSNMSPEDSSIYLCSVDPGVVETQYFGPGTRLLVL.

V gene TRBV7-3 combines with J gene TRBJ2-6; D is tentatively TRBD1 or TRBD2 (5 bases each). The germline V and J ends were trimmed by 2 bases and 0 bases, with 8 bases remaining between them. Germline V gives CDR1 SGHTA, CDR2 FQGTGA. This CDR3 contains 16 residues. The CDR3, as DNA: TGTGCCAGCAGCTTATGGGGGTCCTCTGGGGCCAACGTCCTGACTTTC. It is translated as CASSLWGSSGANVLTF.

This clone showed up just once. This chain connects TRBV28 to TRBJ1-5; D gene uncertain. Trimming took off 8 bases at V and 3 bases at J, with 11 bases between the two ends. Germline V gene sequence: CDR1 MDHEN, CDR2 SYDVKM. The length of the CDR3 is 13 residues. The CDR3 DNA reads TGTGCCAGCTCCCGGAAAACCAATCAGCCCCAGCATTTT. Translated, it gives CASSRKTNQPQHF. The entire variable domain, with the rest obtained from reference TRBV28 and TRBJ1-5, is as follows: DVKVTQSSRYLVKRTGEKVFLECVQDMDHENMFWYRQDPGLGLRLIYFSYDVKMKEKGDIPEGYSVSREKKERFSLILESASTNQTSMYLCASSRKTNQPQHFGDGTRLSIL.

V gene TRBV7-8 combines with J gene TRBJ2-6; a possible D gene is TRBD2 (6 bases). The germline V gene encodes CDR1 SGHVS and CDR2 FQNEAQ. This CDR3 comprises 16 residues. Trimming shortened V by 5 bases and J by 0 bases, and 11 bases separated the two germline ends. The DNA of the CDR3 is TGTGCCAGCAGCCCAGGGAGGACCTCTGGGGCCAACGTCCTGACTTTC. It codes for CASSPGRTSGANVLTF.

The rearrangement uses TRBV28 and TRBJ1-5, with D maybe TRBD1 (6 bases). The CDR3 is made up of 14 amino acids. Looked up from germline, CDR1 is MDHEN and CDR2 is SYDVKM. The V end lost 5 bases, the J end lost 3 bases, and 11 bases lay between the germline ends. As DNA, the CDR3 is TGTGCCAGCAGTCCCAACAGGGTCAATCAGCCCCAGCATTTT. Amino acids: CASSPNRVNQPQHF.

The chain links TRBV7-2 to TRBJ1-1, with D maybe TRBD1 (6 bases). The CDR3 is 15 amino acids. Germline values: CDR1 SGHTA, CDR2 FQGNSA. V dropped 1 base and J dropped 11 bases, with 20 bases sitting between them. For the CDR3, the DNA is TGTGCCAGCAGCTTAGAACGGGGGGGCGCCCGCGGGGCTTTCTTT. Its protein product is CASSLERGGARGAFF.

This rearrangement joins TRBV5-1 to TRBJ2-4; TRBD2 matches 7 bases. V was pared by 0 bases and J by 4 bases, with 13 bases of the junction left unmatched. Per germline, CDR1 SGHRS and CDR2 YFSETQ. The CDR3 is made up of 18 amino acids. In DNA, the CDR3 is TGCGCCAGCAGCTTGGCCGGGACTACGAGCCTCGAAAAAAACATTCAGTACTTC. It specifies CASSLAGTTSLEKNIQYF.

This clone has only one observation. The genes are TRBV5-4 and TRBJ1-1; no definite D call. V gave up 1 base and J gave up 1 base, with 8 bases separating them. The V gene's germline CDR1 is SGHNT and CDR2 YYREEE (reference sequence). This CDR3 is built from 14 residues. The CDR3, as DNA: TGTGCCAGCAGCTTGACGCACGGGAACACTGAAGCTTTCTTT. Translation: CASSLTHGNTEAFF.

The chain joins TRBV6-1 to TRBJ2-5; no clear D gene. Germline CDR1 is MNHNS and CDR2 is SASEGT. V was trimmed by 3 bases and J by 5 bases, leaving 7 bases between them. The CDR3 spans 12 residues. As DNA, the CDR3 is TGTGCCAGCAGTGACAAGCCGGAGACCCAGTACTTC. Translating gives CASSDKPETQYF.

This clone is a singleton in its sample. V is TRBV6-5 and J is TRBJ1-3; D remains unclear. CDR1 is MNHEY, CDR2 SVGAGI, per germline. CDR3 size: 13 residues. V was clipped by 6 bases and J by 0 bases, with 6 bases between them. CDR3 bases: TGTGCCAGCAGACCCATCTCTGGAAACACCATATATTTT. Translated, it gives CASRPISGNTIYF.

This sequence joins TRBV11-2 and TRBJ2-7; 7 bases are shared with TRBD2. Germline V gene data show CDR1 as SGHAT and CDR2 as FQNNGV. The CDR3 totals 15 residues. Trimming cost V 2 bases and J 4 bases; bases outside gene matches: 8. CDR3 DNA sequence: TGTGCCAGCAGCTTATCCCCTAGCGGCACTTACGAGCAGTACTTC. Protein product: CASSLSPSGTYEQYF.

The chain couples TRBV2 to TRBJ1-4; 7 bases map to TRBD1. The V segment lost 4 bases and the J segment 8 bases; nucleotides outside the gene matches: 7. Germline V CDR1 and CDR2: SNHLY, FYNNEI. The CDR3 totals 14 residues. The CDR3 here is CASSVRQGREKLFF. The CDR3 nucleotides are TGTGCCAGCAGTGTGAGACAGGGACGCGAAAAACTGTTTTTT. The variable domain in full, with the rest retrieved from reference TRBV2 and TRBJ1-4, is EPEVTQTPSHQVTQMGQEVILRCVPISNHLYFYWYRQILGQKVEFLVSFYNNEISEKSEIFDDQFSVERPDGSNFTLKIRSTKLEDSAMYFCASSVRQGREKLFFGSGTQLSVL.

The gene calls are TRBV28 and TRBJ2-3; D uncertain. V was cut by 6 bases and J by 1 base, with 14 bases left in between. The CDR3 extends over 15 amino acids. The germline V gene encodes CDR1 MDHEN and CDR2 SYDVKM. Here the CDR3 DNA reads TGTGCCAGCAGCCCACCAGGTTTCGGCACAGATACGCAGTATTTT. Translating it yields CASSPPGFGTDTQYF. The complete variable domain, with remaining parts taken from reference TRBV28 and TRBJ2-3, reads DVKVTQSSRYLVKRTGEKVFLECVQDMDHENMFWYRQDPGLGLRLIYFSYDVKMKEKGDIPEGYSVSREKKERFSLILESASTNQTSMYLCASSPPGFGTDTQYFGPGTRLTVL.

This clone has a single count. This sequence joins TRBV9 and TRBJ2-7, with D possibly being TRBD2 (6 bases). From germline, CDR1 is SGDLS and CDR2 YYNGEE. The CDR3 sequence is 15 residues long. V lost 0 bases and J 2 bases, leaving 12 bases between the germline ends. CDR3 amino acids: CASSVVAEGTYEQYF. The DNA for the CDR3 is TGTGCCAGCAGCGTAGTAGCGGAGGGCACCTACGAGCAGTACTTC.

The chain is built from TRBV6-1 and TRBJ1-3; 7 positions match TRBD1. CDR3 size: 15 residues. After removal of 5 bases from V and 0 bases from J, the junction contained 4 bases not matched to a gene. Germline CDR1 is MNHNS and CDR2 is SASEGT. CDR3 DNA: TGTGCCAGCAGTACCGCAGGGGGCTCTGGAAACACCATATATTTT. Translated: CASSTAGGSGNTIYF.

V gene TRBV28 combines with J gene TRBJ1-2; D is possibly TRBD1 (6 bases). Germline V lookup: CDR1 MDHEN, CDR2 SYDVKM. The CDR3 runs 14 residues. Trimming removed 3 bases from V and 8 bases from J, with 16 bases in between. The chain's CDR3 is CASSFHDRPEGYTF. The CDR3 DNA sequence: TGTGCCAGCAGTTTTCACGACAGGCCTGAAGGCTACACCTTC.

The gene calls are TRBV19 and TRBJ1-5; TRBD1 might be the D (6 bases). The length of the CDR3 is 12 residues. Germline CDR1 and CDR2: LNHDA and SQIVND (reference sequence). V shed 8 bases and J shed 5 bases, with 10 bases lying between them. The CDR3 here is CASSTGDQPQHF. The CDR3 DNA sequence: TGTGCCAGTTCGACAGGAGATCAGCCCCAGCATTTT.